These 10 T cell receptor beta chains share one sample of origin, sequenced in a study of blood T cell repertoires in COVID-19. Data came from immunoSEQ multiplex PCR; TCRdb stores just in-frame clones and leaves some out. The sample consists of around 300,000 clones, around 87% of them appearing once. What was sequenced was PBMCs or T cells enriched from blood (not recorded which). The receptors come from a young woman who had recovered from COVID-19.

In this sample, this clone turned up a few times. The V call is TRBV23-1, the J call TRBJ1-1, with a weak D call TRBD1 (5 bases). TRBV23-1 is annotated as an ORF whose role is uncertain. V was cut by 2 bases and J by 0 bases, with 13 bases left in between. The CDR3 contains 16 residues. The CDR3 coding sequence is TGCGCCAGCAGTCAACCTTCCAGGGATTTGAACACTGAAGCTTTCTTT. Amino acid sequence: CASSQPSRDLNTEAFF.

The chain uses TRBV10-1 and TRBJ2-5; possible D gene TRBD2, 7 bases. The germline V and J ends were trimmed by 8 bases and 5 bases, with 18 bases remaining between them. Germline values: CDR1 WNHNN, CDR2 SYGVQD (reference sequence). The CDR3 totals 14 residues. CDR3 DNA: TGCGCCAGCCGCTCCCCCGGGGGGCGGGAGACCCAGTACTTC. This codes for CASRSPGGRETQYF.

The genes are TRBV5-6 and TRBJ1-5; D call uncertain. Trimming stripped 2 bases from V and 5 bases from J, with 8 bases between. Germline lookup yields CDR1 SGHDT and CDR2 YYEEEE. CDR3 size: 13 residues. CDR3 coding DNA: TGTGCCAGCAGCTTAGAACCAGATCAGCCCCAGCATTTT. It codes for CASSLEPDQPQHF.

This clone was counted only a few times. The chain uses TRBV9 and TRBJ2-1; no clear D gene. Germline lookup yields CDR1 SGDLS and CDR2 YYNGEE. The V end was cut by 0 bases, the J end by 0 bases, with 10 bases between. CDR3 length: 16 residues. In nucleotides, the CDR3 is TGTGCCAGCAGCGTAGGAATGAGTGGCTCCTACAATGAGCAGTTCTTC. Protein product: CASSVGMSGSYNEQFF.

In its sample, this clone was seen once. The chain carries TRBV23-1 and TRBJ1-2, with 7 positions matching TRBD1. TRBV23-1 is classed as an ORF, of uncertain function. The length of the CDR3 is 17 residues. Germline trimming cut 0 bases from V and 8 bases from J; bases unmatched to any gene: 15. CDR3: CASSQSVTGQPSMGYTF. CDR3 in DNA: TGCGCCAGCAGTCAATCGGTGACGGGACAGCCCTCTATGGGCTACACCTTC.

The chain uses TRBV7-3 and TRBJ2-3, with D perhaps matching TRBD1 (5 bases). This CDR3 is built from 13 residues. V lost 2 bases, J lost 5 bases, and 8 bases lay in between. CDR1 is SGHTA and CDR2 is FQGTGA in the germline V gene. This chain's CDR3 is CASSLQTEDTQYF. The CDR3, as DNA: TGTGCCAGCAGCTTACAGACAGAAGATACGCAGTATTTT.

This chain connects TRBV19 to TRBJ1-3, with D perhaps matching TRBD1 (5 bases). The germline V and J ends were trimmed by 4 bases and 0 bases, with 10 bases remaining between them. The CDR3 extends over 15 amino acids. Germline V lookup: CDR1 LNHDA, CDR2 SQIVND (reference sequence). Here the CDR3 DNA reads TGTGCCAGTAGTAGGAGGGGCAACTCTGGAAACACCATATATTTT. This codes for CASSRRGNSGNTIYF.

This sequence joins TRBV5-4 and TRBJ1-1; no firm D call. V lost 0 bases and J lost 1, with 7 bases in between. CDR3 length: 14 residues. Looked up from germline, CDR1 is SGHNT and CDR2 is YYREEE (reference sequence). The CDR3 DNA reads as TGTGCCAGCAGCTTGGAAGGGAGGAACACTGAAGCTTTCTTT. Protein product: CASSLEGRNTEAFF.

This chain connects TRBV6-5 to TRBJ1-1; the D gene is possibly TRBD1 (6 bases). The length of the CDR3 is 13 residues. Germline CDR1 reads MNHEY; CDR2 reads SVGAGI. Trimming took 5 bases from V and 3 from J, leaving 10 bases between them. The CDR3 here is CASSTQGYTEAFF. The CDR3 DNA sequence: TGTGCCAGCAGTACACAGGGTTACACTGAAGCTTTCTTT.

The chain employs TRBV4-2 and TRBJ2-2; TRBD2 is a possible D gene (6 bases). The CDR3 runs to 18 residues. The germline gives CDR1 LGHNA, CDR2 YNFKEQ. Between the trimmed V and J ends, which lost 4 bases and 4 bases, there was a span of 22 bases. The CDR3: CASSPSLRGLRSTGELFF. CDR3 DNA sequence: TGTGCCAGCAGCCCCTCCCTGCGGGGCCTAAGGAGCACCGGGGAGCTGTTTTTT.